This TCR beta chain was sequenced during a study of tumor and adjacent non-tumor tissue in lung cancer. Study summary: Each sample yielded 3.9 million or so productive TCRbeta reads on average. Study-level points and caveats: Normal lung showed higher cumulative top 100 clone frequency than tumor.

This sample's RNA came from whole unsorted tissue. Three rounds of nested PCR, following a modified ARM-PCR protocol, produced the TCRbeta library. TCRdb processed the multiplex PCR reads anew with MiXCR; each CDR3 protein has one entry. This table has roughly 81,000 distinct CDR3 sequences, 61% appearing once. CDR3 length: 16 residues. Germline V lookup: CDR1 SGHDT, CDR2 YYEEEE. For this clonotype: What it recognizes is unknown. One end of the junction is discordant with germline, which a read error may explain.

The chain has TRBV5-6 and TRBJ2-2, with D perhaps matching TRBD1 (6 bases). Sequencing was performed on lung tumor tissue. This TCR derives from a man in his 70s with non-small cell lung cancer. The CDR3 region is CSSSALDRPSTGELFF. CDR3 bases: TGTTCCAGCAGCGCATTGGACAGACCGAGCACCGGGGAGCTGTTTTTT.